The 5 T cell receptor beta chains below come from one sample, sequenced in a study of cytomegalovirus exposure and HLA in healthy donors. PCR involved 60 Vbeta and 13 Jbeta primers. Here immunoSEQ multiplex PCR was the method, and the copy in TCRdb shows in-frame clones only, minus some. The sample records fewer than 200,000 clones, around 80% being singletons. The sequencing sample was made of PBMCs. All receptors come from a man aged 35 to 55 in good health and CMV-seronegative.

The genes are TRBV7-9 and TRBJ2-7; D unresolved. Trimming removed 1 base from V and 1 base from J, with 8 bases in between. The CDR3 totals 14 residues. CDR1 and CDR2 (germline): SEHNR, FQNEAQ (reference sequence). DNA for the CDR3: TGTGCCAGCAGCTTAGATTTCGGTTCCTACGAGCAGTACTTC. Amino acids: CASSLDFGSYEQYF.

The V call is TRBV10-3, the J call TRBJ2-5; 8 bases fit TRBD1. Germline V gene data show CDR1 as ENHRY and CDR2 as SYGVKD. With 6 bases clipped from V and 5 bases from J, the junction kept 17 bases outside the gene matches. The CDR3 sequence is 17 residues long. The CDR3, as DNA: TGTGCCATCAGGCCCAAGCGCTTGATACAGGGGGAGGAGACCCAGTACTTC. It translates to CAIRPKRLIQGEETQYF.

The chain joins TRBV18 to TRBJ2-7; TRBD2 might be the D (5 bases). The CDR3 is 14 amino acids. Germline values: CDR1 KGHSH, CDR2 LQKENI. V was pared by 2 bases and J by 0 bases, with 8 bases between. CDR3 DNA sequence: TGTGCCAGCTCACCATTGGACTCCTCCTACGAGCAGTACTTC. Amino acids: CASSPLDSSYEQYF.

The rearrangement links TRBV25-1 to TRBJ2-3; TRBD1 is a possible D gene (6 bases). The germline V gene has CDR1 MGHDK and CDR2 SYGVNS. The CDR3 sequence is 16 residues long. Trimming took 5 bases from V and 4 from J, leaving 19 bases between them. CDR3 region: CASSPTGFNFPDTQYF. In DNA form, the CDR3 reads TGTGCCAGCAGTCCCACAGGGTTCAATTTTCCAGATACGCAGTATTTT.

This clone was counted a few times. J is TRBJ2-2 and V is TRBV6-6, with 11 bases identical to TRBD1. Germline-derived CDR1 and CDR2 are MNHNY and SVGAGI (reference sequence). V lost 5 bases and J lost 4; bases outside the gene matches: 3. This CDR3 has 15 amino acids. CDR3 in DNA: TGTGCCAGCAGTACGGACAGGGGGCTCACCGGGGAGCTGTTTTTT. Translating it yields CASSTDRGLTGELFF.